These T cell receptor beta chains were read from a single sample in a study of shared clonotypes between healthy human individuals. Using immunoSEQ multiplex PCR, the repertoire was profiled, and TCRdb retains in-frame clones only, with some absent. The profile covers approximately 2.5 million clones, with around nine tenths appearing a single time and 0.14% taken by the ten largest. The sample consisted of naive CD4+ T cells sorted from blood. The receptors were sampled from a man aged 18 to 30 in good health. Both conserved end residues are part of each CDR3. The order of the fields is V gene, J gene, D gene, clone size, CDR3 DNA, CDR3 protein. D genes are given only for firm matches. Expanded clones are given a class, and other clones once, few, many or no size at all.

v_gene: TRBV19
j_gene: TRBJ2-1
d_gene: TRBD2
abundance: NA
CDR3nt: TGTGCCAGTAGTTGGAGGACTAGCGGGATCAATGAGCAGTTCTTC
CDR3aa: CASSWRTSGINEQFF

v_gene: TRBV10-3
j_gene: TRBJ1-4
d_gene: NA
abundance: NA
CDR3nt: TGTGCCTCGGAGGGGACCCCCAGCAATGAAAAACTGTTTTTT
CDR3aa: CASEGTPSNEKLFF

v_gene: TRBV28
j_gene: TRBJ2-7
d_gene: TRBD1
abundance: NA
CDR3nt: TGTGCCAGCGGGACGGGACAGGGTACTAACGAGCAGTACTTC
CDR3aa: CASGTGQGTNEQYF

v_gene: TRBV2
j_gene: TRBJ2-7
d_gene: NA
abundance: NA
CDR3nt: TGTGCCAGCAGTGACCCGGTAGAGGATGGCGACGAGCAGTACTTC
CDR3aa: CASSDPVEDGDEQYF

v_gene: TRBV20-1
j_gene: TRBJ2-1
d_gene: TRBD1
abundance: NA
CDR3nt: TGCAGTGCTAAGGGACAGGGGGGGCAGTTCTTC
CDR3aa: CSAKGQGGQFF

v_gene: TRBV10-3
j_gene: TRBJ1-1
d_gene: NA
abundance: NA
CDR3nt: TGTGCCATCAGACCCGTTACAGTGAACACTGAAGCTTTCTTT
CDR3aa: CAIRPVTVNTEAFF

v_gene: TRBV30
j_gene: TRBJ2-7
d_gene: TRBD2
abundance: NA
CDR3nt: TGTGCCTGGAGTGTAGATAGGACTAGCGGGAGAGGTGAGCAGTACTTC
CDR3aa: CAWSVDRTSGRGEQYF

v_gene: TRBV4-3
j_gene: TRBJ1-1
d_gene: NA
abundance: NA
CDR3nt: TGCGCCAGCAGCCAATGGACAGCCACTGAAGCTTTCTTT
CDR3aa: CASSQWTATEAFF

v_gene: TRBV30
j_gene: TRBJ2-1
d_gene: TRBD1
abundance: NA
CDR3nt: TGTGCCTCCACAGGGGGCTCCTACAATGAGCAGTTCTTC
CDR3aa: CASTGGSYNEQFF

v_gene: TRBV2
j_gene: TRBJ2-7
d_gene: NA
abundance: NA
CDR3nt: TGTGCCAGCAGTGACCGGCGGGATGTAGGGGAGCAGTACTTC
CDR3aa: CASSDRRDVGEQYF

v_gene: TRBV2
j_gene: TRBJ2-3
d_gene: NA
abundance: NA
CDR3nt: TGTGCCAGCAGCGGCGGGGGCCGTCGAGGAGATACGCAGTATTTT
CDR3aa: CASSGGGRRGDTQYF

v_gene: TRBV7-7
j_gene: TRBJ2-5
d_gene: TRBD2
abundance: NA
CDR3nt: TGTGCTAGCAGCTTAGCGGGATTGGAGACCCAGTACTTC
CDR3aa: CASSLAGLETQYF

v_gene: TRBV6-5
j_gene: TRBJ2-7
d_gene: NA
abundance: NA
CDR3nt: TGTGCCAGCAGTTACTGGGGGAGAGATCCCTACGAGCAGTACTTC
CDR3aa: CASSYWGRDPYEQYF

v_gene: TRBV23-1
j_gene: TRBJ2-7
d_gene: TRBD1
abundance: NA
CDR3nt: TGCGCCAGCATTACACTCTACAGGGGGTACGAGCAGTACTTC
CDR3aa: CASITLYRGYEQYF

v_gene: TRBV28
j_gene: TRBJ1-2
d_gene: TRBD1
abundance: NA
CDR3nt: TGTGCCAGCAGGTCCCCTCCCCAGGGGGCGACTTTC
CDR3aa: CASRSPPQGATF

v_gene: TRBV18
j_gene: TRBJ2-1
d_gene: TRBD2
abundance: NA
CDR3nt: TGTGCCAGCTCACCACCGGGACTAGCGGGGGCTTCCTACAATGAGCAGTTCTTC
CDR3aa: CASSPPGLAGASYNEQFF

v_gene: TRBV5-1
j_gene: TRBJ2-4
d_gene: NA
abundance: NA
CDR3nt: TGCGCCACCGAACCCCGAGAAACCAAAAACATTCAGTACTTC
CDR3aa: CATEPRETKNIQYF

v_gene: TRBV6-5
j_gene: TRBJ1-1
d_gene: TRBD1
abundance: once
CDR3nt: TGTGCCAGCAGTAACCTACAGGGGAGGACTGAAGCTTTCTTT
CDR3aa: CASSNLQGRTEAFF

v_gene: TRBV7-6
j_gene: TRBJ2-3
d_gene: TRBD2
abundance: NA
CDR3nt: TGTGCCAGCAGCCCCGGGGGGAGCACAGATACGCAGTATTTT
CDR3aa: CASSPGGSTDTQYF

v_gene: TRBV11-2
j_gene: TRBJ2-7
d_gene: TRBD2
abundance: NA
CDR3nt: TGCGCCAGCAGCCAGGGTGCCGGGACTAGCCCCTACGAGCAGTACTTC
CDR3aa: CASSQGAGTSPYEQYF

v_gene: TRBV6-6
j_gene: TRBJ2-7
d_gene: NA
abundance: once
CDR3nt: TGTGCCAGCAGTTACTGGGGATACGAGCAGTACTTC
CDR3aa: CASSYWGYEQYF

v_gene: TRBV2
j_gene: TRBJ1-5
d_gene: NA
abundance: NA
CDR3nt: TGTGCCAGCAGTGGCTCCGACAATCAGCCCCAGCATTTT
CDR3aa: CASSGSDNQPQHF

v_gene: TRBV6-5
j_gene: TRBJ2-3
d_gene: NA
abundance: once
CDR3nt: TGTGCCAGCAGTTATCAAGATACGCAGTATTTT
CDR3aa: CASSYQDTQYF

v_gene: TRBV7-3
j_gene: TRBJ2-2
d_gene: NA
abundance: NA
CDR3nt: TGTGCCAGCAGCTTATCCAGCTTGGACACCGGGGAGCTGTTTTTT
CDR3aa: CASSLSSLDTGELFF

v_gene: TRBV28
j_gene: TRBJ1-1
d_gene: TRBD1
abundance: NA
CDR3nt: TGTGCCAGCAGTTCACCATCGACAGGGGGCACTGAAGCTTTCTTT
CDR3aa: CASSSPSTGGTEAFF

v_gene: TRBV5-8
j_gene: TRBJ1-1
d_gene: NA
abundance: NA
CDR3nt: TGTGCCAGCAGCGGGAGAGGTGTCCTAGCTCGCCCTGAAGCTTTCTTT
CDR3aa: CASSGRGVLARPEAFF

v_gene: TRBV29-1
j_gene: TRBJ1-1
d_gene: NA
abundance: NA
CDR3nt: TGCAGCGTCATAATCGGAACCAATACCCCCGTTTTCTTT
CDR3aa: CSVIIGTNTPVFF

v_gene: TRBV13
j_gene: TRBJ2-3
d_gene: NA
abundance: NA
CDR3nt: TGTGCCAGCAGCTTAGCGATGGTCACAGATACGCAGTATTTT
CDR3aa: CASSLAMVTDTQYF

v_gene: TRBV6-1
j_gene: TRBJ2-6
d_gene: NA
abundance: NA
CDR3nt: TGTGCCAGCAGGCCCCCGGGATTTGGGGCCAACGTCCTGACTTTC
CDR3aa: CASRPPGFGANVLTF

v_gene: TRBV6-5
j_gene: TRBJ2-7
d_gene: TRBD2
abundance: NA
CDR3nt: TGTGCCAGCATTGTCCCGGGGGGCTACGAGCAGTACTTC
CDR3aa: CASIVPGGYEQYF

v_gene: TRBV7-3
j_gene: TRBJ1-1
d_gene: NA
abundance: NA
CDR3nt: TGTGCCAGCAGCTTAACCAGGGTAGCTGAAGCTTTCTTT
CDR3aa: CASSLTRVAEAFF

v_gene: TRBV7-9
j_gene: TRBJ2-7
d_gene: NA
abundance: NA
CDR3nt: TGTGCCAGCAGCTTAGGCTTCCAGGGAGTAGTAGGCTACGAGCAGTACTTC
CDR3aa: CASSLGFQGVVGYEQYF

v_gene: TRBV28
j_gene: TRBJ2-5
d_gene: NA
abundance: NA
CDR3nt: TGTGCCAGCAGTTTACAAGAGACCCAGTACTTC
CDR3aa: CASSLQETQYF

v_gene: TRBV28
j_gene: TRBJ1-2
d_gene: TRBD1
abundance: NA
CDR3nt: TGTGCCAGCAGCTACCGGGGACAGCGGCCGGCTCCCCTCTATGGCTACACCTTC
CDR3aa: CASSYRGQRPAPLYGYTF

v_gene: TRBV20-1
j_gene: TRBJ2-3
d_gene: NA
abundance: NA
CDR3nt: TGCAGTGCTAAGACCGGGGATACGCAGTATTTT
CDR3aa: CSAKTGDTQYF

v_gene: TRBV6-1
j_gene: TRBJ1-5
d_gene: NA
abundance: once
CDR3nt: TGTGCCAGCAGTGCTCGAAGAGACGCAGCCGGTCAGCCCCAGCATTTT
CDR3aa: CASSARRDAAGQPQHF

v_gene: TRBV6-6
j_gene: TRBJ2-7
d_gene: NA
abundance: NA
CDR3nt: TGTGCCATTCAGGGCCTCTACGAGCAGTACTTC
CDR3aa: CAIQGLYEQYF

v_gene: TRBV4-1
j_gene: TRBJ2-3
d_gene: NA
abundance: NA
CDR3nt: TGCGCCAGCAGCCAGGTAACCAGTCATACGCAGTATTTT
CDR3aa: CASSQVTSHTQYF

v_gene: TRBV28
j_gene: TRBJ2-5
d_gene: NA
abundance: NA
CDR3nt: TGTGCCATCTCGACAGTCAGTGGGACCCAGTACTTC
CDR3aa: CAISTVSGTQYF

v_gene: TRBV11-2
j_gene: TRBJ1-1
d_gene: NA
abundance: few
CDR3nt: TGTGCCAGCAGCGCATATCAGGGGAACACTGAAGCTTTCTTT
CDR3aa: CASSAYQGNTEAFF

v_gene: TRBV5-1
j_gene: TRBJ2-5
d_gene: TRBD2
abundance: NA
CDR3nt: TGCGCCAGCAGCTTACTAGCGGGCCTCCAAGAGACCCAGTACTTC
CDR3aa: CASSLLAGLQETQYF

v_gene: TRBV18
j_gene: TRBJ1-4
d_gene: NA
abundance: NA
CDR3nt: TGTGCCAGCTCACCACCGACGGGACCAGGCAATGAAAAACTGTTTTTT
CDR3aa: CASSPPTGPGNEKLFF

v_gene: TRBV18
j_gene: TRBJ1-6
d_gene: TRBD1
abundance: NA
CDR3nt: TGTGCCAGCTCACCATCCCCGGGACAGGGCCTCTATAATTCACCCCTCCACTTT
CDR3aa: CASSPSPGQGLYNSPLHF

v_gene: TRBV21-1
j_gene: TRBJ1-6
d_gene: NA
abundance: NA
CDR3nt: TGTGCCAGCCGATTAGCAATGGACAGGGAGGAAATGTGGAATTCACCCCTCCACTTT
CDR3aa: CASRLAMDREEMWNSPLHF

v_gene: TRBV7-8
j_gene: TRBJ1-2
d_gene: NA
abundance: NA
CDR3nt: TGTGCCAGCAGCTGGGAGAACTATGGCTACACCTTC
CDR3aa: CASSWENYGYTF

v_gene: TRBV28
j_gene: TRBJ2-5
d_gene: NA
abundance: NA
CDR3nt: TGTGCCAGCAGTCCGCACAGGTTTTCGGAGACCCAGTACTTC
CDR3aa: CASSPHRFSETQYF